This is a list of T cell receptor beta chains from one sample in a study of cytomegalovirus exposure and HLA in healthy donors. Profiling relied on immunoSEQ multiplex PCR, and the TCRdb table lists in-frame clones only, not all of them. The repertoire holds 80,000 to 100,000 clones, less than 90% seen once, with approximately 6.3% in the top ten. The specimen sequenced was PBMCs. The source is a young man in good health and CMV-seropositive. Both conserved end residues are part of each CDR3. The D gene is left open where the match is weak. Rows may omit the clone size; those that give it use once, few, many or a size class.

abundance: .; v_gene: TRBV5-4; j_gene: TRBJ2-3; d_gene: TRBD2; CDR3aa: CASSNSGRAEDTQYF; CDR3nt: TGTGCCAGCAGTAATAGCGGGAGGGCAGAAGATACGCAGTATTTT
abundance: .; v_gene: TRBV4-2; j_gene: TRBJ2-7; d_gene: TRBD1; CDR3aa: CASSQAQGQGAYYEQYF; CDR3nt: TGTGCCAGCAGCCAAGCACAAGGACAGGGGGCCTACTACGAGCAGTACTTC
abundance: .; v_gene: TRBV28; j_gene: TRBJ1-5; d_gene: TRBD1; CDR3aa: CASSGQGRHQPQHF; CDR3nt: TGTGCCAGCAGTGGACAGGGGAGACATCAGCCCCAGCATTTT
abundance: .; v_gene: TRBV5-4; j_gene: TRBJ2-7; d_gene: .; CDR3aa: CASSSRGTVLSYEQYF; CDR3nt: TGTGCCAGCAGCTCACGGGGGACGGTGCTTTCCTACGAGCAGTACTTC
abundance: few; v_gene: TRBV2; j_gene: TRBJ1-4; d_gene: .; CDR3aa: CASSSTGTAKLFF; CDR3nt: TGTGCCAGCAGTTCAACAGGGACCGCAAAACTGTTTTTT
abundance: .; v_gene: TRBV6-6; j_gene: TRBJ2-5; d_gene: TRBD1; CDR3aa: CASSYGTGTSETQYF; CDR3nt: TGTGCCAGCAGTTACGGGACAGGGACAAGTGAGACCCAGTACTTC
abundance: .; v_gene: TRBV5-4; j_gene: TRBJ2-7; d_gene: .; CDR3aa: CASSGGWGSSYEQYF; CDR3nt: TGTGCCAGCAGCGGGGGGTGGGGTAGCTCCTACGAGCAGTACTTC
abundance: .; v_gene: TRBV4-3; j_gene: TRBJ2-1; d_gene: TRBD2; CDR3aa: CASSQERDYINEQFF; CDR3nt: TGCGCCAGCAGCCAAGAGCGGGACTATATCAATGAGCAGTTCTTC
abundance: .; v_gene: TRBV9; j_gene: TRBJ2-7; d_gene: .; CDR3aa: CASGSGGAAPTYEQYF; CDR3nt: TGTGCCAGCGGCAGCGGCGGGGCCGCACCTACCTACGAGCAGTACTTC
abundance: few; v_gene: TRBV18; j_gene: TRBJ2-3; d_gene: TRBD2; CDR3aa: CASSPVLAAADTQYF; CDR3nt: TGTGCCAGCTCACCCGTTCTAGCGGCGGCAGATACGCAGTATTTT
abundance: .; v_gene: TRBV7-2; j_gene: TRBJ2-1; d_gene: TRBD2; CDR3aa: CASSLSGSSYNEQFF; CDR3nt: TGTGCCAGCAGCCTGAGCGGGAGCTCCTACAATGAGCAGTTCTTC
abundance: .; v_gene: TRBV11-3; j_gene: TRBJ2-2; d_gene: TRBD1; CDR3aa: CASSSSWDRTNTGELFF; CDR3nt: TGTGCCAGCAGCTCTTCCTGGGACAGAACGAACACCGGGGAGCTGTTTTTT
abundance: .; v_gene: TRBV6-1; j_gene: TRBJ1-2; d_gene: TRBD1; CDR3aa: CASSEFGTAEAGYTF; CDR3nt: TGTGCCAGCAGTGAATTCGGGACAGCGGAGGCTGGTTACACCTTC
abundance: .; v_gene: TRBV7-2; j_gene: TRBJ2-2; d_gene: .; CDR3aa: CASSLAPLVSGELFF; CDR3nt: TGTGCCAGCAGCTTAGCTCCGCTAGTTAGCGGGGAGCTGTTTTTT
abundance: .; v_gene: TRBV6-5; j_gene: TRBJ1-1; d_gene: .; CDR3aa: CAGEEAEHTEAFF; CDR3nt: TGTGCCGGGGAGGAGGCGGAACACACTGAAGCTTTCTTT
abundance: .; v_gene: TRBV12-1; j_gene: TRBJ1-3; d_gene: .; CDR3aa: CASSFAWGAGNTIYF; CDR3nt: .
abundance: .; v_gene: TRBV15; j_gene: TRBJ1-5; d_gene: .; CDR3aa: CATSREGRESQPQHF; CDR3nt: TGTGCCACCAGCAGAGAGGGCAGGGAATCACAGCCCCAGCATTTT
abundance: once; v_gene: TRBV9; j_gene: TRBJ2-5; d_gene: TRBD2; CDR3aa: CASSEGLAGTPGTQYF; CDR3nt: TGTGCCAGCAGCGAGGGACTAGCGGGGACCCCAGGGACCCAGTACTTC
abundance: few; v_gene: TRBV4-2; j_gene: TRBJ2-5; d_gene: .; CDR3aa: CASSQVPGRFRGETQYF; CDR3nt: TGTGCCAGCAGCCAAGTGCCCGGTAGGTTCCGAGGAGAGACCCAGTACTTC
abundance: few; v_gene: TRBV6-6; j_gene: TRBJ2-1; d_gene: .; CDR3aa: CASMGADDEQFF; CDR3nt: TGTGCCAGCATGGGAGCCGACGATGAGCAGTTCTTC
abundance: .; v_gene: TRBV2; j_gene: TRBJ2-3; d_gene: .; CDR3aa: CASRPDSTDTQYF; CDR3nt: TGTGCCAGCCGACCCGACAGTACAGATACGCAGTATTTT
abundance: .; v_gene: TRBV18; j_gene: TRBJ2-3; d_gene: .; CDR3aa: CASSPPGGPYTDTQYF; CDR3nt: TGTGCCAGCTCACCACCGGGAGGCCCTTACACAGATACGCAGTATTTT
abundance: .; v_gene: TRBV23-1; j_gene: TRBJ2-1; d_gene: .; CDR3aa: CASSHPGQNKQFF; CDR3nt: TGCGCCAGCAGTCATCCCGGACAGAACAAGCAGTTCTTC
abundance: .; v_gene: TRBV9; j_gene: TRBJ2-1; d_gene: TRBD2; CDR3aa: CASSVEDGRASYEQFF; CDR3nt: TGTGCCAGCAGCGTAGAAGACGGGAGGGCTTCGTATGAGCAGTTCTTC
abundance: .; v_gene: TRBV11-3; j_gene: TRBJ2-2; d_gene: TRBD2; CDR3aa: CASGTSGSNTGELFF; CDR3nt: TGTGCCAGCGGGACTAGCGGGAGTAACACCGGGGAGCTGTTTTTT
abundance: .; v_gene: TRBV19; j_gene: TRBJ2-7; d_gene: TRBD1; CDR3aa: CASSRDSFPEQYF; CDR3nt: TGTGCCAGTAGTAGGGACAGTTTTCCCGAGCAGTACTTC
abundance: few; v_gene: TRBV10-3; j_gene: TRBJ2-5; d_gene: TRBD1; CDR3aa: CAISRDRANPYF; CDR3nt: TGTGCCATCAGTAGGGACAGGGCAAACCCGTACTTC
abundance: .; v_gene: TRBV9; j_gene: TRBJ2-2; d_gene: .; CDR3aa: CASSVGKTRGFGELFF; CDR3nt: TGTGCCAGCAGCGTAGGGAAAACTAGGGGGTTTGGGGAGCTGTTTTTT
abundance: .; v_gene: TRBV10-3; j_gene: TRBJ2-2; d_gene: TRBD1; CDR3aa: CAIRKQGAPGELFF; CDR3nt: TGTGCCATCAGAAAACAGGGGGCGCCCGGGGAGCTGTTTTTT
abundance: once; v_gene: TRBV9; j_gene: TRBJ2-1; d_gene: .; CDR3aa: CASSVESTRLVNEQFF; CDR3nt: TGTGCCAGCAGCGTAGAGAGCACTAGACTGGTAAATGAGCAGTTCTTC